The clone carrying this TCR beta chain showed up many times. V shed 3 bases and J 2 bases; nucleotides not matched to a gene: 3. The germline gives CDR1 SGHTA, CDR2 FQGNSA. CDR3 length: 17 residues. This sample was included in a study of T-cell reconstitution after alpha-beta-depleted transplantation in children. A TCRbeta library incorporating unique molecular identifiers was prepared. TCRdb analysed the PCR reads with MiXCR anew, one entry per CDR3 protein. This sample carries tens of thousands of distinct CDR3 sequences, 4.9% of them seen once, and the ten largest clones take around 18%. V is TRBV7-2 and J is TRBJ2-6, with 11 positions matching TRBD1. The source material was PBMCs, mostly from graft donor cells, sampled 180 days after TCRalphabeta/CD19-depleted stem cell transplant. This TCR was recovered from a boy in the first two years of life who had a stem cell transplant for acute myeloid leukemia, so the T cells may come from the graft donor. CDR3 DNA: TGTGCCAGCAGCTTTGGACAGGGGGCTGCTGGGGCCAACGTCCTGACTTTC. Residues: CASSFGQGAAGANVLTF.